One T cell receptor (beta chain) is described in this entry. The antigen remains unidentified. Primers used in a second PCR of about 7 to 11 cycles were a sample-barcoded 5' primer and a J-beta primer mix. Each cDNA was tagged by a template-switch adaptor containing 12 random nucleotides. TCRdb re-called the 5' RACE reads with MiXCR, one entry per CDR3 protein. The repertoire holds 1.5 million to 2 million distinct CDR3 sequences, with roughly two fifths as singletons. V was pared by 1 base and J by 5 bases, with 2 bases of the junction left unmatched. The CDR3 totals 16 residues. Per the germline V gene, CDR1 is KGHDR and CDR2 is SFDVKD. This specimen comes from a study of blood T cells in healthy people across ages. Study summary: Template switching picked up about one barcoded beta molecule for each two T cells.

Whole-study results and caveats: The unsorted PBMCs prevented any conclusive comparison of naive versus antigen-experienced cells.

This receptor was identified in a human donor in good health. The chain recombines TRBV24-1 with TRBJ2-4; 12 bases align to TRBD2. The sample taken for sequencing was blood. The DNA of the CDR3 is TGTGCCACCAGTGATTTCAGGACTAGCGGGGAAAACATTCAGTACTTC. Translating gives CATSDFRTSGENIQYF.